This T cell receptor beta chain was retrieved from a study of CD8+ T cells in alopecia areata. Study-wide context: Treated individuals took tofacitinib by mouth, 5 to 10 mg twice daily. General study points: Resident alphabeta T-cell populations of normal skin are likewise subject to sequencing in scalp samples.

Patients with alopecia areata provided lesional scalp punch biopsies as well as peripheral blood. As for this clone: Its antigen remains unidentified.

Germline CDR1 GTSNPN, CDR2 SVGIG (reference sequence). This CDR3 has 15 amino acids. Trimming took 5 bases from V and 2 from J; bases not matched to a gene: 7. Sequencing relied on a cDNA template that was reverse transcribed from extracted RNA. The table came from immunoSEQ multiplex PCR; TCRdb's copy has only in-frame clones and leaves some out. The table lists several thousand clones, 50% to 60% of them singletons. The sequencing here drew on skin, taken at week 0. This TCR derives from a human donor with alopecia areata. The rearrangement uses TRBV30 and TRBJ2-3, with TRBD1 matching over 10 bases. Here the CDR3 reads CAWARDRGSTDTQYF. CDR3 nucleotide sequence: TGTGCCTGGGCCAGGGACAGGGGTTCCACAGATACGCAGTATTTT.